This TCR beta chain was obtained from a study of T-cell memory formation after mild COVID-19. Across the whole study: TCR clusters were mostly donor specific. Findings and limits, study-wide: Contracting clones, day 15 to 85, had balanced CD4/CD8, and later expanders favored CD4+. Largely, contracting CD4+ clones fell within CM and EM, and contracting CD8+ clones within EMRA.

A single record per CDR3 protein comes from TCRdb applying MiXCR to the 5' RACE reads. This sample has about 200,000 distinct CDR3 sequences; just over 9.5% occur once, and the top ten carry roughly 4%. A word on this clonotype: Its antigen is still unknown.

CDR1 SGHKS and CDR2 YYEKEE come from the germline V gene (reference sequence). Trimming cost V 4 bases and J 4 bases; bases outside gene matches: 5. CDR3 size: 14 residues. The sample taken for sequencing was PBMCs or a T cell subset sorted from them (not recorded which). The TCR comes from a man in his late teens or twenties who had mild COVID-19 (a few samples of this study predate the infection). Cell type and time point are not known. V is TRBV5-5 and J is TRBJ1-5; 7 bases are a match to TRBD1. The CDR3 protein is CASSQGQTNQPQHF. CDR3 DNA: TGTGCCAGCAGCCAGGGACAGACAAATCAGCCCCAGCATTTT.